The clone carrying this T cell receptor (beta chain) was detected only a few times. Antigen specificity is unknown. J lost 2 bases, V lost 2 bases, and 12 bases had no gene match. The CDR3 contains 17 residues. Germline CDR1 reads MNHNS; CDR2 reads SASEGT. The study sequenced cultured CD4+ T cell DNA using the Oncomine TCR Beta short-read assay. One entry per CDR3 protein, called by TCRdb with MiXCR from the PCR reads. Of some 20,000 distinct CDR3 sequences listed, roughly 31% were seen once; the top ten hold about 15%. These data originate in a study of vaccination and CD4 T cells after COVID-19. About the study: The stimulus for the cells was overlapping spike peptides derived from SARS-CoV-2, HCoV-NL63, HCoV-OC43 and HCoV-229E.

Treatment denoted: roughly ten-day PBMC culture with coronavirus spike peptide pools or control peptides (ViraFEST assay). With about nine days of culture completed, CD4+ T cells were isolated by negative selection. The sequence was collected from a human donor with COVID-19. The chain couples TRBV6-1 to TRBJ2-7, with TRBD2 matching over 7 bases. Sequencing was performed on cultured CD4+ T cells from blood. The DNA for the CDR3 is TGTGCCAGCAGTGAACAATCGGGGGGACTGCTCACCTACGAGCAGTACTTC. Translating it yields CASSEQSGGLLTYEQYF.